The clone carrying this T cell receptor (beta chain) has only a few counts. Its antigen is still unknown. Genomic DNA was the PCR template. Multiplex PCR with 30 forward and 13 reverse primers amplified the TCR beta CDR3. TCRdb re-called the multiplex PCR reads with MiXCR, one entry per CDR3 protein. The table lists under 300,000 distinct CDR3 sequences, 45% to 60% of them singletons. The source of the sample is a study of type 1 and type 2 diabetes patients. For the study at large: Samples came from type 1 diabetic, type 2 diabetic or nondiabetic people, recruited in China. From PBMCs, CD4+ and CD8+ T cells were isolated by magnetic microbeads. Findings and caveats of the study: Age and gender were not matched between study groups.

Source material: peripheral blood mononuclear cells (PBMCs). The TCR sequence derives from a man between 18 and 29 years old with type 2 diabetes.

The CDR3, as DNA: TGTGCCAGCAGTGAGGGTAGCACAGATACGCAGTATTTT. Its protein is CASSEGSTDTQYF. This chain connects TRBV25-1 to TRBJ2-3; D call uncertain. V was cut by 3 bases and J by 0 bases, with 4 bases left in between. Germline V gives CDR1 MGHDK, CDR2 SYGVNS. The CDR3 length is 13 residues.